What follows is one T cell receptor (beta chain) and its context. Its antigen is not known. These data are taken from a study of cytomegalovirus exposure and HLA in healthy donors. Study details: In an earlier analysis, almost 120 million unique TCR beta sequences were found from 200 million or so T cells.

At sampling all donors were nominally healthy, likely with unrecorded immune exposures. CDR3 size: 16 residues. Germline V lookup: CDR1 LNHDA, CDR2 SQIVND (reference sequence). V dropped 5 bases and J dropped 0; count of bases not matched to a gene: 9. Both 60 Vbeta primers and 13 Jbeta primers went into the PCR. Profiling relied on immunoSEQ multiplex PCR, and the TCRdb table lists in-frame clones only, not all of them. The sample includes some 150,000 clones, about 78% of them seen just once. Whole-study results and caveats: Among donors in an Asian-associated ancestry cluster, a later analysis reportedly found fewer N-insertions than the approximately 700-donor mean. TCR beta V segments were, for the most part, productive about 87% or about 30% of the time in an earlier analysis.

The TCR sequence derives from a man aged 18 to 29 in good health and CMV-seronegative. The chain combines TRBV19 with TRBJ1-2, with TRBD1 matching over 7 bases. The sequenced sample consisted of PBMCs. The CDR3 DNA reads as TGTGCCAGTAGTCCAGGACAGGAGCCGACTAACTATGGCTACACCTTC. Its translation is CASSPGQEPTNYGYTF.